The 29 T cell receptor beta chains listed next were all sequenced from one sample in a study of blood T cell repertoires in COVID-19. Clones were read by immunoSEQ multiplex PCR, and TCRdb kept only the in-frame ones, dropping some. Among 390,000 or so clones listed, about 89% were seen once. Sequences were obtained from peripheral blood. Receptors originate from a woman between 25 and 40 years old with COVID-19, enrolled during active disease.

The chain is built from TRBV19 and TRBJ1-1; D possibly corresponds to TRBD1 (6 bases). V shed 7 bases and J shed 1 base, with 10 bases lying between them. CDR3 length equals 13 residues. Looked up from germline, CDR1 is LNHDA and CDR2 is SQIVND (reference sequence). The CDR3: CASKDRTNTEAFF. The CDR3 DNA sequence: TGTGCCAGTAAGGACAGAACGAACACTGAAGCTTTCTTT.

The chain joins TRBV18 to TRBJ2-5; TRBD1 might be the D (5 bases). CDR3 length: 19 residues. CDR1 is KGHSH, CDR2 LQKENI, per germline. The V end lost 1 base, the J end lost 2 bases, and 23 bases lay between the germline ends. The CDR3 loop reads CASSPRPPRVGVAQETQYF. DNA for the CDR3: TGTGCCAGCTCACCACGCCCCCCACGAGTAGGGGTGGCACAAGAGACCCAGTACTTC. The full variable domain, in which reference TRBV18 and TRBJ2-5 provide the parts outside the CDR3, is NAGVMQNPRHLVRRRGQEARLRCSPMKGHSHVYWYRQLPEEGLKFMVYLQKENIIDESGMPKERFSAEFPKEGPSILRIQQVVRGDSAAYFCASSPRPPRVGVAQETQYFGPGTRLLVL.

The rearrangement uses TRBV6-2 or TRBV6-3 and TRBJ1-5; the D gene is possibly TRBD1 (5 bases). Per germline, CDR1 MNHEY and CDR2 SVGEGT. The CDR3 covers 14 residues. V was trimmed by 5 bases and J by 4 bases, leaving 12 bases between them. CDR3 region: CASSDRAGNQPQHF. The CDR3 region has the DNA TGTGCCAGCAGTGACCGGGCAGGGAATCAGCCCCAGCATTTT.

The CDR3 spells CASRTYTGELFF. The DNA of the CDR3 is TGTGCCAGCAGAACTTACACCGGGGAGCTGTTTTTT. The chain has TRBV6-5 and TRBJ2-2; D is undetermined. Germline V gene data show CDR1 as MNHEY and CDR2 as SVGAGI. V lost 6 bases, J lost 3 bases, and 5 bases lay in between. The CDR3 is 12 residues long.

V gene TRBV7-2 combines with J gene TRBJ2-5, with 7 bases identical to TRBD1. Losses at the gene ends were 0 bases for V and 3 bases for J; bases not matched to a gene: 1. The CDR3 is 14 amino acids. The V gene's germline CDR1 is SGHTA and CDR2 FQGNSA. CDR3 in DNA: TGTGCCAGCAGCTTAGCTGGGACAGAAGAGACCCAGTACTTC. Protein: CASSLAGTEETQYF.

The chain recombines TRBV12-3 or TRBV12-4 with TRBJ2-5; 7 nucleotides align to TRBD2. CDR3 length: 12 residues. After removal of 1 base from V and 7 bases from J, the junction contained 0 bases not matched to a gene. CDR3 coding DNA: TGTGCCAGCAGTTTAGGGACTAGGACCCAGTACTTC. It is translated as CASSLGTRTQYF.

The chain couples TRBV6-1 to TRBJ2-3; D is possibly TRBD1 (6 bases). The CDR3 has 14 amino acids. The ends were cut back, 3 bases at V and 0 bases at J, with 7 bases in the middle. Germline V gives CDR1 MNHNS, CDR2 SASEGT. For the CDR3, the DNA is TGTGCCAGCAGTGAGGGGGCTAGCACAGATACGCAGTATTTT. This gives the protein CASSEGASTDTQYF.

The rearrangement uses TRBV10-3 and TRBJ1-2; TRBD1 is a possible D gene (6 bases). Trimming removed 2 bases from V and 5 bases from J, with 9 bases in between. CDR3 length equals 13 residues. The germline V gene encodes CDR1 ENHRY and CDR2 SYGVKD. CDR3 nucleotide sequence: TGTGCCATCAGTGAGGGGGACAAATATGGCTACACCTTC. This encodes CAISEGDKYGYTF.

V gene TRBV6-5 combines with J gene TRBJ1-3; weak D call: TRBD1 (5 bases). Germline loops: CDR1 MNHEY, CDR2 SVGAGI. This CDR3 is 15 amino acids long. Trimming took 8 bases from V and 0 from J, leaving 14 bases between them. Here the CDR3 DNA reads TGTGCCAGCGGGAAGACAGCGTCCTCTGGAAACACCATATATTTT. The encoded protein is CASGKTASSGNTIYF.

The V call is TRBV7-2, the J call TRBJ2-1; 7 bases fit TRBD2. Germline V CDR1 and CDR2: SGHTA, FQGNSA. The CDR3 loop spans 13 amino acids. The ends lost 3 bases at V and 8 bases at J; junction bases unmatched: 4. In nucleotides, the CDR3 is TGTGCCAGCAGCTTCGGGAGGCAAGATGAGCAGTTCTTC. Protein product: CASSFGRQDEQFF.

V usage is TRBV6-4 and J usage is TRBJ1-2, with a weak D call TRBD1 (6 bases). The CDR3 has 16 amino acids. V was pared by 4 bases and J by 3 bases, with 18 bases between. Germline V gene sequence: CDR1 MRHNA, CDR2 SNTAGT. CDR3 protein: CASSGPLMSGDYGYTF. The CDR3 nucleotides are TGTGCCAGCAGTGGCCCTCTTATGTCAGGGGACTATGGCTACACCTTC.

V usage is TRBV4-3 and J usage is TRBJ1-2; TRBD1 is a possible D gene (5 bases). Germline V CDR1 and CDR2: LGHNA, YSLEER. V was trimmed by 0 bases and J by 4 bases, leaving 18 bases between them. The CDR3 sequence is 17 residues long. The chain's CDR3 is CASSQDGGNIAAYGYTF. As DNA, the CDR3 is TGCGCCAGCAGCCAAGATGGGGGGAACATCGCAGCCTATGGCTACACCTTC.

The chain employs TRBV5-6 and TRBJ1-1; TRBD1 matches 9 bases. CDR1 and CDR2 from the germline V gene are SGHDT and YYEEEE. CDR3 size: 14 residues. Trimming removed 3 bases from V and 9 bases from J; junction bases left unmatched: 9. CDR3 DNA sequence: TGTGCCAGCAGCTCCTGGGACAGGGAAGCCCAAGCTTTCTTT. Translation gives CASSSWDREAQAFF. The variable domain in full, completed from reference TRBV5-6 and TRBJ1-1, reads DAGVTQSPTHLIKTRGQQVTLRCSPKSGHDTVSWYQQALGQGPQFIFQYYEEEERQRGNFPDRFSGHQFPNYSSELNVNALLLGDSALYLCASSSWDREAQAFFGQGTRLTVV.

V gene TRBV19 combines with J gene TRBJ2-5; D not resolved. CDR1 and CDR2 from the germline V gene are LNHDA and SQIVND (reference sequence). The CDR3 sequence is 13 residues long. Trimming pared 7 bases from V and 1 base from J, leaving 10 bases between. DNA for the CDR3: TGTGCCAGTATGAAGCTAGGCCAAGAGACCCAGTACTTC. This encodes CASMKLGQETQYF.

The table lists this clone with a count of one. The chain joins TRBV6-5 to TRBJ1-1; tentatively, D is TRBD1 (6 bases). Trimming stripped 2 bases from V and 0 bases from J, with 13 bases between. Per germline, CDR1 MNHEY and CDR2 SVGAGI. This CDR3 is 16 amino acids long. The CDR3 spells CASSYRVGDMNTEAFF. As DNA, the CDR3 is TGTGCCAGCAGTTACAGAGTGGGGGACATGAACACTGAAGCTTTCTTT.

To note about this clone: Other DNA sequences from this sample encode an identical CDR3 as well. This rearrangement joins TRBV12-3 or TRBV12-4 to TRBJ1-2; D unresolved. This CDR3 spans 13 amino acids. V shed 5 bases and J shed 0 bases, with 7 bases lying between them. The CDR3 spells CASSPDTNYGYTF. CDR3 bases: TGTGCCAGCAGTCCAGATACTAACTATGGCTACACCTTC.

The V call is TRBV5-4, the J call TRBJ1-2, with a possible D match to TRBD1 (6 bases). Looked up from germline, CDR1 is SGHNT and CDR2 is YYREEE (reference sequence). The CDR3 contains 14 residues. V lost 4 bases, J lost 5 bases, and 15 bases lay in between. CDR3 sequence: CASSLGQPRYGYTF. CDR3 DNA: TGTGCCAGCAGCCTCGGACAGCCGAGGTATGGCTACACCTTC.

The chain links TRBV7-9 to TRBJ2-1; TRBD2 matches 13 bases. J lost 10 bases, V lost 5 bases, and 14 bases had no gene match. CDR1 and CDR2 from the germline V gene are SEHNR and FQNEAQ (reference sequence). CDR3 length: 17 amino acids. The CDR3 protein is CASSRWTGGTSGKEQFF. The CDR3, as DNA: TGTGCCAGCAGCCGATGGACAGGGGGGACTAGCGGGAAGGAGCAGTTCTTC.

This chain joins TRBV5-5 and TRBJ2-7, with 13 bases lining up with TRBD2. V lost 4 bases, J lost 3 bases, and 16 bases stayed unmatched. The CDR3 is 19 residues long. The germline V gene encodes CDR1 SGHKS and CDR2 YYEKEE (reference sequence). The DNA for the CDR3 is TGTGCCAGCAGCCAGCGCGCGAACTGGGGACTAGCGGGGCACTACGAGCAGTACGTC. It yields the protein CASSQRANWGLAGHYEQYV.

The V call is TRBV11-3, the J call TRBJ2-1; D is possibly TRBD2 (6 bases). Germline V CDR1 and CDR2: SGHNT, YENEEA. This CDR3 is 16 amino acids long. V was clipped by 1 base and J by 0 bases, with 10 bases between them. The CDR3 coding sequence is TGTGCCAGCAGCTTAGTTCCCGGGGGCTCCTACAATGAGCAGTTCTTC. Protein product: CASSLVPGGSYNEQFF.

V gene TRBV29-1 combines with J gene TRBJ1-1, with D unresolved. This CDR3 contains 13 residues. The V and J ends lost 2 bases and 1 base respectively, with 8 bases between them. Germline CDR1 reads SQVTM; CDR2 reads ANQGSEA. The CDR3 here is CSVEFTENTEAFF. CDR3 bases: TGCAGCGTTGAATTTACAGAGAACACTGAAGCTTTCTTT.

This chain joins TRBV27 and TRBJ2-2; possible D gene TRBD1, 6 bases. The CDR3 loop spans 14 amino acids. Germline V CDR1 and CDR2: MNHEY, SMNVEV (reference sequence). V gave up 5 bases and J gave up 2 bases, with 9 bases separating them. CDR3 protein: CASSPGANTGELFF. The CDR3 DNA reads TGTGCCAGCAGTCCAGGGGCTAACACCGGGGAGCTGTTTTTT.

This chain links TRBV5-6 with TRBJ2-4, with unresolved D. Deletions cut 0 bases from V and 8 bases from J, with 3 bases between. Germline assignment: CDR1 SGHDT and CDR2 YYEEEE. The CDR3 runs to 11 residues. CDR3: CASSLGDIQYF. CDR3 coding DNA: TGTGCCAGCAGCTTGGGCGACATTCAGTACTTC.

This sequence joins TRBV2 and TRBJ2-3, with 8 bases aligning to TRBD2. Germline CDR1 and CDR2: SNHLY and FYNNEI. This CDR3 is built from 15 residues. The ends lost 11 bases at V and 8 bases at J; junction bases unmatched: 18. For the CDR3, the DNA is TGTGCCTGCCGGGGTTCGGGGGGGCCCCCTTCTACGCAGTATTTT. This translates into CACRGSGGPPSTQYF.

V is TRBV4-2 and J is TRBJ1-5; D gene uncertain. V was clipped by 3 bases and J by 5 bases, with 8 bases between them. The germline V gene has CDR1 LGHNA and CDR2 YNFKEQ. This CDR3 is 13 amino acids long. CDR3 sequence: CASSQLEDQPQHF. The DNA of the CDR3 is TGTGCCAGCAGCCAGCTGGAGGATCAGCCCCAGCATTTT.

This clone was counted once. The chain carries TRBV28 and TRBJ1-1; D ambiguous. V lost 0 bases to trimming and J lost 5 bases, with 10 bases between them. Germline V lookup: CDR1 MDHEN, CDR2 SYDVKM. The CDR3 has 14 residues. CDR3: CASSLWVEGTEAFF. The CDR3 nucleotides are TGTGCCAGCAGTTTATGGGTGGAGGGAACTGAAGCTTTCTTT. The complete variable domain, with remaining parts taken from reference TRBV28 and TRBJ1-1, reads DVKVTQSSRYLVKRTGEKVFLECVQDMDHENMFWYRQDPGLGLRLIYFSYDVKMKEKGDIPEGYSVSREKKERFSLILESASTNQTSMYLCASSLWVEGTEAFFGQGTRLTVV.

The chain couples TRBV7-9 to TRBJ2-3; the match to TRBD2 covers 10 bases. Trimming removed 5 bases from V and 5 bases from J; junction bases left unmatched: 7. Germline lookup yields CDR1 SEHNR and CDR2 FQNEAQ (reference sequence). There are 15 residues in the CDR3. The CDR3 is CASSTLAGARDTQYF. CDR3 nucleotide sequence: TGTGCCAGCAGCACCCTAGCGGGGGCAAGAGATACGCAGTATTTT.

This clone was picked up one time. The rearrangement links TRBV29-1 to TRBJ1-5; tentative D call: TRBD1 (5 bases). CDR3 length: 14 residues. Germline CDR1 and CDR2: SQVTM and ANQGSEA. V lost 5 bases and J lost 0, with 11 bases in between. DNA for the CDR3: TGCAGCGTTTTGGACAAGACTAGCAATCAGCCCCAGCATTTT. The encoded protein is CSVLDKTSNQPQHF.

This chain links TRBV27 with TRBJ2-4; 7 bases match TRBD2. This CDR3 region has 13 residues. J lost 11 bases, V lost 2 bases, and 6 bases had no gene match. The germline gives CDR1 MNHEY, CDR2 SMNVEV (reference sequence). CDR3 in amino acids: CASSLSTGGFQYF. The CDR3 coding sequence is TGTGCCAGCAGTTTAAGTACGGGAGGTTTTCAGTACTTC.